This is a list of T cell receptor beta chains from one sample in a study of immune cell composition in non-small cell lung cancer. The method was immunoSEQ multiplex PCR; TCRdb's version includes in-frame clones alone and lacks a portion of them. The table shows about 4,000 clones, with around 79% occurring only once. Input material: lung tumor tissue. The receptors here all came from a human donor with non-small cell lung cancer. Both conserved end residues are part of each CDR3. D genes are given only for firm matches. Clone size is stated in some rows and not others, as once, few, many or a class when expanded.

TRBD2 TRBJ2-7 NA TRBV7-2 CASSIIAGTYEQYF TGTGCCAGCAGCATTATAGCGGGAACCTACGAGCAGTACTTC
TRBD2 TRBJ2-3 once TRBV5-1 CASSLGTSGSTDTQYF TGCGCCAGCAGCCTAGGGACTAGCGGTAGCACAGATACGCAGTATTTT
NA TRBJ2-7 NA TRBV11-2 CASSLDPRLVYEQYF TGTGCCAGCAGCTTAGATCCCAGACTAGTCTACGAGCAGTACTTC
TRBD1 TRBJ1-2 NA TRBV10-3 CAISALPTGVGYTF TGTGCCATCAGTGCGTTACCCACAGGGGTAGGCTACACCTTC
TRBD2 TRBJ2-3 NA TRBV7-3 CASSLTQAGDTDTQYF TGTGCCAGCAGCTTAACCCAAGCGGGGGACACAGATACGCAGTATTTT
TRBD1 TRBJ1-6 NA TRBV11-1 CASSHGQGFYNSPLHF TGTGCCAGCAGCCACGGACAGGGATTCTATAATTCACCCCTCCACTTT
NA TRBJ1-1 few TRBV10-1 CASSEGAFF TGCGCCAGCAGTGAGGGGGCTTTCTTT
NA TRBJ2-2 NA TRBV5-1 CASSFSGTSSTGELFF TGCGCCAGCAGCTTTTCTGGGACCTCTTCCACCGGGGAGCTGTTTTTT
NA TRBJ2-3 NA TRBV7-9 CASSATGTDTDTQYF TGTGCCAGCAGCGCGACCGGGACGGACACAGATACGCAGTATTTT
NA TRBJ2-7 once TRBV7-9 CASSSVGYEQYF TGTGCCAGCAGCTCAGTAGGGTACGAGCAGTACTTC
NA TRBJ2-3 NA TRBV4-2 CASSPGEVGYTDTQYF TGTGCCAGCAGCCCCGGCGAGGTGGGATACACAGATACGCAGTATTTT
NA TRBJ1-1 NA TRBV14 CASSLNRDTEAFF TGTGCCAGCAGCCTTAACAGGGACACTGAAGCTTTCTTT
TRBD2 TRBJ2-1 NA TRBV6-1 CASSEAGGRRYNEQFF TGTGCCAGCAGTGAAGCTGGCGGGAGACGGTACAATGAGCAGTTCTTC
NA TRBJ2-7 NA TRBV6-5 CASSGGYRVYEQYF TGTGCCAGCAGTGGGGGCTACAGGGTCTACGAGCAGTACTTC
NA TRBJ2-3 NA TRBV6-4 CARLTDTQYF TGTGCCAGACTCACAGATACGCAGTATTTT
TRBD1 TRBJ2-1 NA TRBV7-8 CASSLSRQGGNEQFF TGTGCCAGCAGCCTATCGAGACAGGGTGGCAATGAGCAGTTCTTC
TRBD2 TRBJ2-3 NA TRBV28 CASTDGGTNTDTQYF TGTGCCAGCACCGATGGGGGGACTAACACAGATACGCAGTATTTT
TRBD1 TRBJ2-7 few TRBV19 CASSISGTVSYEQYF TGTGCCAGTAGTATTTCAGGGACAGTCTCTTACGAGCAGTACTTC
TRBD2 TRBJ2-1 NA TRBV18 CASSPGTSGKNEQFF TGTGCCAGCTCACCGGGGACTAGCGGGAAAAATGAGCAGTTCTTC
NA TRBJ2-3 NA TRBV20-1 CSARDGRGQYF TGCAGTGCTAGGGACGGCCGAGGGCAGTATTTT
TRBD2 TRBJ2-1 few TRBV5-1 CASSSTAGTRVTNEQFF TGCGCCAGCAGCTCAACCGCCGGGACTAGGGTCACAAATGAGCAGTTCTTC
TRBD1 TRBJ2-6 NA TRBV5-1 CASSNDRASGANVLTF TGCGCCAGCAGCAACGACAGGGCCTCTGGGGCCAACGTCCTGACTTTC
NA TRBJ1-4 NA TRBV19 CASSIGTTNEKLFF TGTGCCAGTAGTATAGGAACAACTAATGAAAAACTGTTTTTT
TRBD1 TRBJ1-4 NA TRBV28 CASSLIQGDSEKLFF TGTGCCAGCAGTTTGATCCAGGGGGATAGTGAAAAACTGTTTTTT
NA TRBJ2-3 NA TRBV7-3 CASSLQITDTQYF TGTGCCAGCAGCTTACAGATCACAGATACGCAGTATTTT
TRBD2 TRBJ2-3 NA TRBV7-9 CASSLGSAGERTDTQYF TGTGCCAGCAGCTTAGGTTCCGCGGGAGAAAGAACAGATACGCAGTATTTT
NA TRBJ2-1 NA TRBV11-1 CASSLRLSPWGSYNEQFF TGTGCCAGCAGCTTACGGTTGTCCCCGTGGGGCTCCTACAATGAGCAGTTCTTC
TRBD2 TRBJ2-5 NA TRBV15 CATAGGPQETQYF TGTGCCACCGCGGGGGGGCCTCAAGAGACCCAGTACTTC
NA TRBJ1-2 medium-sized TRBV7-2 CASSLASPAGYTF TGTGCCAGCAGCTTGGCATCCCCGGCAGGCTACACCTTC